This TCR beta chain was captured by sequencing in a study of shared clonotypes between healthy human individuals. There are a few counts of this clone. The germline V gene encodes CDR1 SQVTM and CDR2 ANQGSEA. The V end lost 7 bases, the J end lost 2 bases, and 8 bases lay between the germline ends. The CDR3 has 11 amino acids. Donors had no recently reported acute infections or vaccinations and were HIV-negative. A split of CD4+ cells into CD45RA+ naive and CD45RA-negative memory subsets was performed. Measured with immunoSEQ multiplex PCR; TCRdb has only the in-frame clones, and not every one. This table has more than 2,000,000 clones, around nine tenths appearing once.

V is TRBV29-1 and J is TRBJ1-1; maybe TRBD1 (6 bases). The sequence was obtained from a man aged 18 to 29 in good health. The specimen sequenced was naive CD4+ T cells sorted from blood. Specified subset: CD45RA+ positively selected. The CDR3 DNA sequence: TGCAGCGGGGGGCATAACACTGAAGCTTTCTTT. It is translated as CSGGHNTEAFF.